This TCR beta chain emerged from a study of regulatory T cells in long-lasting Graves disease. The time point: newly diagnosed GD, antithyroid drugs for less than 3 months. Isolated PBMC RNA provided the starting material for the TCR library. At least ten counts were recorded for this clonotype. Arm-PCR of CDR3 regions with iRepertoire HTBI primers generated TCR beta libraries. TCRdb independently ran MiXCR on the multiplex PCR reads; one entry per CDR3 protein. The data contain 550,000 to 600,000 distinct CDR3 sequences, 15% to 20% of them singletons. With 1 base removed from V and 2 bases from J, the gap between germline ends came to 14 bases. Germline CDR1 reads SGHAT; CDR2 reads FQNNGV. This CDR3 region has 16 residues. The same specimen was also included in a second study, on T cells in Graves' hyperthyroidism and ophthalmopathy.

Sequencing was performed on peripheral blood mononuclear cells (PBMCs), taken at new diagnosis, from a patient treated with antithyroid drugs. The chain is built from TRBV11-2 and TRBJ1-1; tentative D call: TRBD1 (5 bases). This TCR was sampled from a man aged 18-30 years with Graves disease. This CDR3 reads CASSLGSAGTNTEAFF. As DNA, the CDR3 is TGTGCCAGCAGCTTAGGTAGCGCTGGGACTAACACTGAAGCTTTCTTT.